These 8 T cell receptor beta chains originate from one sample sequenced in a study of blood T cell repertoires in COVID-19. Produced via immunoSEQ multiplex PCR; TCRdb's table is partial and in-frame only. The sample comprises 150,000 to 200,000 clones, around 80% of which are singletons, and around 16% rests with the top ten. Sequenced sample: PBMCs or T cells enriched from blood (not recorded which). The receptor set was obtained from a woman aged 50 to 60 who had recovered from COVID-19.

The chain carries TRBV5-8 and TRBJ2-6; perhaps TRBD2 as D (6 bases). The CDR3 has 13 amino acids. CDR1 and CDR2 (germline): SGHTS, YDEGEE. The ends were cut back, 4 bases at V and 11 bases at J, with 13 bases in the middle. CDR3 DNA: TGTGCCAGCAGCGCGGGGACCAGGGACGTCCTGACTTTC. It is translated as CASSAGTRDVLTF.

This rearrangement joins TRBV7-2 to TRBJ2-1; the D is unclear. CDR3 length: 13 residues. The germline CDR1 and CDR2 sequences are SGHTA and FQGNSA. Trimming pared 2 bases from V and 3 bases from J, leaving 5 bases between. CDR3: CASSLNSYNEQFF. The CDR3 DNA sequence: TGTGCCAGCAGCTTAAATAGCTACAATGAGCAGTTCTTC. Using reference TRBV7-2 and TRBJ2-1 for the parts outside the CDR3, the full variable domain is GAGVSQSPSNKVTEKGKDVELRCDPISGHTALYWYRQSLGQGLEFLIYFQGNSAPDKSGLPSDRFSAERTGGSVSTLTIQRTQQEDSAVYLCASSLNSYNEQFFGPGTRLTVL.

This clone turned up a few times. This chain links TRBV6-4 with TRBJ1-2; TRBD1 is a possible D gene (6 bases). Germline V gene sequence: CDR1 MRHNA, CDR2 SNTAGT. Trimming took off 7 bases at V and 0 bases at J, with 18 bases between the two ends. CDR3 length: 16 amino acids. The CDR3 spells CASKEREGVTNYGYTF. The DNA for the CDR3 is TGTGCCAGCAAAGAAAGGGAGGGGGTAACTAACTATGGCTACACCTTC.

This rearrangement joins TRBV27 to TRBJ1-4; 7 bases match TRBD1. Per the germline V gene, CDR1 is MNHEY and CDR2 is SMNVEV (reference sequence). The CDR3 covers 15 residues. After removal of 6 bases from V and 6 bases from J, the junction contained 10 bases not matched to a gene. CDR3 amino acids: CASSYSTGMHEKLFF. In DNA form, the CDR3 reads TGTGCCAGCAGCTATTCGACAGGGATGCATGAAAAACTGTTTTTT.

The J gene is TRBJ2-1, the V gene TRBV28, with a tentative D call TRBD2 (6 bases). The CDR3 totals 14 residues. The V gene lost 11 bases and the J gene lost 2 bases, with 16 bases spanning the gap. Germline assignment: CDR1 MDHEN and CDR2 SYDVKM. The CDR3 sequence: CASGVTPTYNEQFF. The CDR3 DNA follows: TGTGCCTCGGGGGTAACCCCGACCTACAATGAGCAGTTCTTC.

The chain has TRBV7-7 and TRBJ1-2; D is unclear. Per the germline V gene, CDR1 is SSHAT and CDR2 is FNYEAQ (reference sequence). The CDR3 has 15 amino acids. The V end lost 7 bases, the J end lost 4 bases, and 19 bases lay between the germline ends. CDR3 protein: CASTAHSHYFYGYTF. The CDR3 DNA is TGTGCCAGCACAGCACACAGTCATTATTTCTATGGCTACACCTTC.

This clone was detected only a few times. The chain recombines TRBV29-1 with TRBJ2-5; D not resolved. Trimming shortened V by 4 bases and J by 5 bases, and 20 bases separated the two germline ends. Looked up from germline, CDR1 is SQVTM and CDR2 is ANQGSEA. CDR3 length: 15 residues. The CDR3 sequence is CSVGLSAASPETQYF. The CDR3 nucleotides are TGCAGCGTTGGTCTTTCTGCGGCTTCCCCGGAGACCCAGTACTTC.

The V and J genes are TRBV29-1 and TRBJ2-7, with TRBD1 matching 7 bases. The V gene end was trimmed by 7 bases and the J gene end by 3 bases; junction bases not matched to a gene: 9. Looked up from germline, CDR1 is SQVTM and CDR2 is ANQGSEA. This CDR3 spans 13 amino acids. CDR3 in DNA: TGCAGCGCATCCGGGACAGCCCACTACGAGCAGTACTTC. This codes for CSASGTAHYEQYF.